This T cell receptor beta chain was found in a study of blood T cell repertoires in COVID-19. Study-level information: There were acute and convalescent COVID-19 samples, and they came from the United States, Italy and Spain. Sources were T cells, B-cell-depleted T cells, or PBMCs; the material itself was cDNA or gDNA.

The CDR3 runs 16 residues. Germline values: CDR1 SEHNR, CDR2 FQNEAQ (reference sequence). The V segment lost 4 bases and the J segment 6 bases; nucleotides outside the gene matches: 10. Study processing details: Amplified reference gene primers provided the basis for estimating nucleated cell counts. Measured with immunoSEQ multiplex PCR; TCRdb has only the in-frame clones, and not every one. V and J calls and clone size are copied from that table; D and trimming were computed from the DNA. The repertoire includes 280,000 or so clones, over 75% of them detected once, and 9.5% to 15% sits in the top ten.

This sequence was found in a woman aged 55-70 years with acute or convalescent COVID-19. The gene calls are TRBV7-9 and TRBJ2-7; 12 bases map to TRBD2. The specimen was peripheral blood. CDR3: CASSSSGRAGGGEQYF. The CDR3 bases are TGTGCCAGCAGCTCTAGCGGGAGGGCCGGTGGTGGCGAGCAGTACTTC. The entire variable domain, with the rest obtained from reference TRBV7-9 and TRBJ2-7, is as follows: DTGVSQNPRHKITKRGQNVTFRCDPISEHNRLYWYRQTLGQGPEFLTYFQNEAQLEKSRLLSDRFSAERPKGSFSTLEIQRTEQGDSAMYLCASSSSGRAGGGEQYFGPGTRLTVT.